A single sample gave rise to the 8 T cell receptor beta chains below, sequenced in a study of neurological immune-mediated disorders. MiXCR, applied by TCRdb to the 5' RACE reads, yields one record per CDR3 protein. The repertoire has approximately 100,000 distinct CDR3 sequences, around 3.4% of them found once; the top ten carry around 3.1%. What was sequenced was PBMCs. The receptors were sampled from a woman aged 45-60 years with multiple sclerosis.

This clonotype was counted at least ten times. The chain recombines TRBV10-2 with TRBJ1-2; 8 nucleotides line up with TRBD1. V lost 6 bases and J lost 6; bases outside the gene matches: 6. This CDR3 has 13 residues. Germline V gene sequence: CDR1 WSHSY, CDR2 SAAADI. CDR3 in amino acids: CASRRTGQDGYTF. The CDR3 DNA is TGCGCCAGCAGGAGGACAGGGCAGGATGGCTACACCTTC.

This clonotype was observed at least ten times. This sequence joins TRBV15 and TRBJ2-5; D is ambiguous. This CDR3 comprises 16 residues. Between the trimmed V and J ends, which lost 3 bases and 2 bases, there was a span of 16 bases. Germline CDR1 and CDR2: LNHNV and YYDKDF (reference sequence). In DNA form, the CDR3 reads TGTGCCACCAGCAGCCCATGGAAAGAGCCGCAAGAGACCCAGTACTTC. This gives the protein CATSSPWKEPQETQYF.

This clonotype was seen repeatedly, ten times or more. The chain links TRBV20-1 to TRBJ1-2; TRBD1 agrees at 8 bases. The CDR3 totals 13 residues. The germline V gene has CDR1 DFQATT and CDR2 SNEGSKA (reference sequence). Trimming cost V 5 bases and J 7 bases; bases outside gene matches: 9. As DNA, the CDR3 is TGCAGTGCTCCCGACCGACAGGGGATTGGCTACACCTTC. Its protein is CSAPDRQGIGYTF.

The CDR3 loop is CASSHRGATNEKLFF. In nucleotides, the CDR3 is TGTGCCAGCAGCCATCGAGGGGCAACTAATGAAAAACTGTTTTTT. The chain has TRBV14 and TRBJ1-4, with D tentatively TRBD1 (5 bases). This CDR3 comprises 15 residues. Germline V gene data show CDR1 as SGHDN and CDR2 as FVKESK. The V end lost 3 bases, the J end lost 0 bases, and 8 bases lay between the germline ends.

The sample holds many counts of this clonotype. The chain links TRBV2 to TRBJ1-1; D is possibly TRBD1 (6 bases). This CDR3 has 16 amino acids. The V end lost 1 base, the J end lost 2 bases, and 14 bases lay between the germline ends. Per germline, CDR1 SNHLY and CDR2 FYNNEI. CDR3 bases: TGTGCCAGCAGTGAAGAAGTCAGGGGACCTAACACTGAAGCTTTCTTT. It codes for CASSEEVRGPNTEAFF.

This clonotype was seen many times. Here the CDR3 reads CASSPHPGGMGTEAFF. DNA of the CDR3: TGTGCCAGCAGCCCCCACCCCGGAGGGATGGGGACTGAAGCTTTCTTT. V gene TRBV7-2 combines with J gene TRBJ1-1; D unclear. In germline, CDR1 is SGHTA, CDR2 FQGNSA. V was pared by 5 bases and J by 5 bases, with 21 bases between. The CDR3 spans 16 residues.

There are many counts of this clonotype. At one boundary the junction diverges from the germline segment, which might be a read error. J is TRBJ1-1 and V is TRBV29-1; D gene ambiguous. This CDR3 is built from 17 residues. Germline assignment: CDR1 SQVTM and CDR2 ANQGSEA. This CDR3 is CSVVAWAAQRRNAEAFF. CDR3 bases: TGCAGCGTTGTCGCCTGGGCTGCCCAACGTAGGAACGCTGAAGCTTTCTTT.

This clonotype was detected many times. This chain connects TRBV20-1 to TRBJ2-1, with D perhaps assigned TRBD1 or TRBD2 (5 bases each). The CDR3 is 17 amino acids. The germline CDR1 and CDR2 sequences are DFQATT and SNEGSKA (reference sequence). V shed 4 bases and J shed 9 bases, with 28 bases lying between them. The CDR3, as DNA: TGCAGTGCTACCTTGAAGAAACTCGGGACCCTTCGGGGTGAGCAGTTCTTC. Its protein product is CSATLKKLGTLRGEQFF.